This entry lists 8 T cell receptor beta chains sequenced from one sample in a study of T-cell reconstitution after alpha-beta-depleted transplantation in children. TCRbeta library preparation incorporated unique molecular identifiers. A single record per CDR3 protein comes from TCRdb applying MiXCR to the PCR reads. The sample holds roughly 670,000 distinct CDR3 sequences; roughly 14% are singletons and the top ten take approximately 0.8%. The specimen was PBMCs, collected before TCRalphabeta/CD19-depleted stem cell transplant. These TCRs come from a girl aged 2-10 years with congenital amegakaryocytic thrombocytopenia, due to receive a stem cell transplant.

This clonotype was found many times. The genes are TRBV5-6 and TRBJ2-5; D is tentatively TRBD1 or TRBD2 (5 bases each). Trimming shortened V by 1 base and J by 7 bases, and 17 bases separated the two germline ends. CDR3 size: 15 residues. Germline V lookup: CDR1 SGHDT, CDR2 YYEEEE. CDR3 sequence (DNA): TGTGCCAGCAGCTTGACTTTGGGGGAATATAGGACCCAGTACTTC. Its protein product is CASSLTLGEYRTQYF.

This clonotype has at least ten counts. In DNA form, the CDR3 reads TGTGCCAGCAGAACGGGACTAGCGGGAGGAGTGGAGACCCAGTACTTC. This sequence encodes CASRTGLAGGVETQYF. The rearrangement links TRBV2 to TRBJ2-5; 15 bases are a match to TRBD2. CDR3 length: 16 residues. Germline V gene lookup returns CDR1 SNHLY and CDR2 FYNNEI. V shed 6 bases and J 5 bases; nucleotides not matched to a gene: 7. The full variable domain, in which reference TRBV2 and TRBJ2-5 provide the parts outside the CDR3, is EPEVTQTPSHQVTQMGQEVILRCVPISNHLYFYWYRQILGQKVEFLVSFYNNEISEKSEIFDDQFSVERPDGSNFTLKIRSTKLEDSAMYFCASRTGLAGGVETQYFGPGTRLLVL.

The sample holds many counts of this clonotype. The chain combines TRBV12-3 or TRBV12-4 with TRBJ2-2; D gene unclear. The V end was cut by 7 bases, the J end by 0 bases, with 6 bases between. The length of the CDR3 is 13 residues. For the CDR3, the DNA is TGTGCCAGCACACCGACGAACACCGGGGAGCTGTTTTTT. Translation: CASTPTNTGELFF.

This chain links TRBV25-1 with TRBJ2-1; possible D gene TRBD2, 5 bases. Trimming pared 3 bases from V and 7 bases from J, leaving 19 bases between. The CDR3 consists of 16 residues. Per germline, CDR1 MGHDK and CDR2 SYGVNS. CDR3 DNA: TGTGCCAGCAGTGAGGCTATGTGGCTTGGGAGAAATGAGCAGTTCTTC. This encodes CASSEAMWLGRNEQFF. Variable domain in full (rest from reference TRBV25-1 and TRBJ2-1): EADIYQTPRYLVIGTGKKITLECSQTMGHDKMYWYQQDPGMELHLIHYSYGVNSTEKGDLSSESTVSRIRTEHFPLTLESARPSHTSQYLCASSEAMWLGRNEQFFGPGTRLTVL.

This clonotype was seen more than once but under ten times. J is TRBJ1-5 and V is TRBV20-1; 9 bases agree with TRBD1. The CDR3 has 19 residues. The J segment lost 2 bases and the V segment lost 2 bases, leaving 16 bases of the junction unmatched. CDR1 is DFQATT, CDR2 SNEGSKA, per germline (reference sequence). The CDR3: CSARPRTGVRIEGNQPQHF. The CDR3 DNA is TGCAGTGCTAGACCGAGGACAGGGGTGAGGATTGAGGGCAATCAGCCCCAGCATTTT.

This clonotype was seen repeatedly, ten times or more. The chain employs TRBV5-6 and TRBJ1-5; D is undetermined. The V end was cut by 4 bases, the J end by 4 bases, with 15 bases between. The CDR3 is made up of 15 amino acids. Germline V gives CDR1 SGHDT, CDR2 YYEEEE. This CDR3 reads CASSGRTIRNQPQHF. CDR3 DNA: TGTGCCAGCAGCGGACGGACTATTCGTAATCAGCCCCAGCATTTT.

The chain recombines TRBV12-3 or TRBV12-4 with TRBJ2-7, with D possibly being TRBD1 or TRBD2 (5 bases each). The V and J ends lost 2 bases and 5 bases respectively, with 16 bases between them. The CDR3 is 15 residues long. The CDR3 reads CASSLRGLVQDEQYF. The CDR3 region has the DNA TGTGCCAGCAGTTTACGGGGCCTGGTTCAGGACGAGCAGTACTTC.

This clonotype has ten or more counts. The rearrangement links TRBV20-1 to TRBJ2-2; TRBD1 might be the D (6 bases). Germline-derived CDR1 and CDR2 are DFQATT and SNEGSKA (reference sequence). The CDR3 has 14 amino acids. V lost 5 bases and J 2 bases, leaving 12 bases between the germline ends. CDR3 amino acids: CSASGTLNTGELFF. In nucleotides, the CDR3 is TGCAGTGCTTCCGGGACATTAAACACCGGGGAGCTGTTTTTT.